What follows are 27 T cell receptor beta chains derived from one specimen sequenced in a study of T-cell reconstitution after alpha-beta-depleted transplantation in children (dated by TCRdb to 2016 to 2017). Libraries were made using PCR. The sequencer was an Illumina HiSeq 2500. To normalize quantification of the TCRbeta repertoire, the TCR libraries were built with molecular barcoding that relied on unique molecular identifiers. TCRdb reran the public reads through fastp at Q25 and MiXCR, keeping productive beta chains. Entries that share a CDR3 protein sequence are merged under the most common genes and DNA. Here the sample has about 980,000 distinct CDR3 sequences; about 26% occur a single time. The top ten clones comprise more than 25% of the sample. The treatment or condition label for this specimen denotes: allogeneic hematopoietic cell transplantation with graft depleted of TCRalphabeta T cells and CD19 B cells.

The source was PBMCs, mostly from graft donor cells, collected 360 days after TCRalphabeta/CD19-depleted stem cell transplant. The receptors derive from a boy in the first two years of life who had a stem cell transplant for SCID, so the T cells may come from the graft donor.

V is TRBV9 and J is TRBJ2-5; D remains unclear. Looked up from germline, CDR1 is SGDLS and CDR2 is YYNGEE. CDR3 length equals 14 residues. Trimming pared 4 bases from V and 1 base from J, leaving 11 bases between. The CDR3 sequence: CASSPRYRQETQYF. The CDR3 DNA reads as TGTGCCAGCAGCCCCCGTTACCGCCAAGAGACCCAGTACTTC.

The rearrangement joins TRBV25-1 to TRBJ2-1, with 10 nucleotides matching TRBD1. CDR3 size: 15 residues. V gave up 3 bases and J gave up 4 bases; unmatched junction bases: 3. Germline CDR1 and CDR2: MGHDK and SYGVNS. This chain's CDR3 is CASSDWDRGYNEQFF. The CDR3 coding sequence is TGTGCCAGCAGTGATTGGGACAGGGGTTACAATGAGCAGTTCTTC.

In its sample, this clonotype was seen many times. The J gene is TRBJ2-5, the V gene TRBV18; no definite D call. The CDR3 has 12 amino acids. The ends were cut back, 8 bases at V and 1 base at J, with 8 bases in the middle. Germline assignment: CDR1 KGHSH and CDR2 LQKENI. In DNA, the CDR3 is TGTGCCAGCAGCCCCTCCCAAGAGACCCAGTACTTC. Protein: CASSPSQETQYF.

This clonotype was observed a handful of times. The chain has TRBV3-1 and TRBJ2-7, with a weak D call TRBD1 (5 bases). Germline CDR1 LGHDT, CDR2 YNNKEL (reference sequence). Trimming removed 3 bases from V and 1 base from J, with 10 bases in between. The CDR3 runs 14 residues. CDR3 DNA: TGTGCCAGCAGCCAGTGGACACAATCCTACGAGCAGTACTTC. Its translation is CASSQWTQSYEQYF.

The CDR3 region has the DNA TGTGCCAGCAGAAAAAGGGTACTCGGTAGTGGCTACACCTTC. This translates into CASRKRVLGSGYTF. This sequence joins TRBV6-1 and TRBJ1-2, with D uncertain. This CDR3 has 14 amino acids. The ends were cut back, 6 bases at V and 7 bases at J, with 18 bases in the middle. The V gene's germline CDR1 is MNHNS and CDR2 SASEGT.

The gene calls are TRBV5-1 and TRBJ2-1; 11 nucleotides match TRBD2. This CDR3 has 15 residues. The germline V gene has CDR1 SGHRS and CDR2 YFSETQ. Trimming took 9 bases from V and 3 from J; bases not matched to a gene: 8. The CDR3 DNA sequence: TGCGCCACCCGACTAGCGGGGAAACGCTACAATGAGCAGTTCTTC. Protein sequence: CATRLAGKRYNEQFF.

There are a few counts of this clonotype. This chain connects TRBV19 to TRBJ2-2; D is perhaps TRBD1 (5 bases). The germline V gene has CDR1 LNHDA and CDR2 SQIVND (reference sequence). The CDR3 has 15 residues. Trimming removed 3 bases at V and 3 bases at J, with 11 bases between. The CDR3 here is CASSMGRQYTGELFF. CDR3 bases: TGTGCCAGTAGTATGGGGCGACAGTACACCGGGGAGCTGTTTTTT.

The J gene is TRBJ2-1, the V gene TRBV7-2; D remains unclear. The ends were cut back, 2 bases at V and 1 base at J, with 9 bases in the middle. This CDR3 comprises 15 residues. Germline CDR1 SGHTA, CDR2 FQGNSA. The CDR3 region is CASSLLSLSYNEQFF. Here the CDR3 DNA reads TGTGCCAGCAGCTTACTTTCCCTGTCCTACAATGAGCAGTTCTTC.

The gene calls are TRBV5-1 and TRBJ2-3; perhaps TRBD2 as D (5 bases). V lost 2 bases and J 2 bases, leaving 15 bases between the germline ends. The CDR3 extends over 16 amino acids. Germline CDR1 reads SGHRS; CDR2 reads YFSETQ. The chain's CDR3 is CASSFSPGKITDTQYF. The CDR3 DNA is TGCGCCAGCAGCTTCTCCCCGGGGAAGATCACAGATACGCAGTATTTT.

CDR3 region: CASSWGLASQETQYF. The CDR3 nucleotides read TGTGCCAGCAGCTGGGGGCTAGCGTCCCAAGAGACCCAGTACTTC. This rearrangement joins TRBV7-8 to TRBJ2-5; perhaps D is TRBD1 or TRBD2 (6 bases each). The CDR3 length is 15 residues. Deletions cut 4 bases from V and 1 base from J, with 13 bases between. Germline-derived CDR1 and CDR2 are SGHVS and FQNEAQ. Full variable domain (missing parts from reference TRBV7-8 and TRBJ2-5): GAGVSQSPRYKVAKRGQDVALRCDPISGHVSLFWYQQALGQGPEFLTYFQNEAQLDKSGLPSDRFFAERPEGSVSTLKIQRTQQEDSAVYLCASSWGLASQETQYFGPGTRLLVL.

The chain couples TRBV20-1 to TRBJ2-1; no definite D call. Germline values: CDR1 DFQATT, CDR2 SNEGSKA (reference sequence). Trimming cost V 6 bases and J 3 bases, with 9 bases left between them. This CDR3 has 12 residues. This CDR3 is CSARRHYNEQFF. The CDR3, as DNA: TGCAGTGCGAGACGACACTACAATGAGCAGTTCTTC.

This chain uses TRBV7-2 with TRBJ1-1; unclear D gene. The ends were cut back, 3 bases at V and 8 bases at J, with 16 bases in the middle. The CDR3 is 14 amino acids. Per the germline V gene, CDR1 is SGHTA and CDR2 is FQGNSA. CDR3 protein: CASSFYGPGEEAFF. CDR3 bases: TGTGCCAGCAGCTTTTACGGGCCAGGTGAGGAAGCTTTCTTT.

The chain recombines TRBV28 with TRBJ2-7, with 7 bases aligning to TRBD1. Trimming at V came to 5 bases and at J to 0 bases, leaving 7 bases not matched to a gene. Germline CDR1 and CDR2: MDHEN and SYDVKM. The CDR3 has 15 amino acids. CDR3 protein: CASSTPGQSSYEQYF. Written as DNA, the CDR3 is TGTGCCAGCAGTACTCCGGGACAGAGCTCCTACGAGCAGTACTTC. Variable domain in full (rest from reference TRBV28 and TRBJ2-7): DVKVTQSSRYLVKRTGEKVFLECVQDMDHENMFWYRQDPGLGLRLIYFSYDVKMKEKGDIPEGYSVSREKKERFSLILESASTNQTSMYLCASSTPGQSSYEQYFGPGTRLTVT.

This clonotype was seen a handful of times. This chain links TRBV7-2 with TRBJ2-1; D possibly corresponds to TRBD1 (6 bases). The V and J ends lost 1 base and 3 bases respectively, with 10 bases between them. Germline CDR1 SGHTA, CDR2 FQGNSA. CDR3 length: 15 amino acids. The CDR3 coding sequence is TGTGCCAGCAGCTTAGGGGGGCCATACTACAATGAGCAGTTCTTC. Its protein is CASSLGGPYYNEQFF.

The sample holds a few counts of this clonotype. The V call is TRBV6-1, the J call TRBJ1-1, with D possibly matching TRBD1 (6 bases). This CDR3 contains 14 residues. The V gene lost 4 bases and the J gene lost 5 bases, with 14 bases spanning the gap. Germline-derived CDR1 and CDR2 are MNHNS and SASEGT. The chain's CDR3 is CASSVQGQGTEAFF. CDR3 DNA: TGTGCCAGCAGTGTTCAGGGGCAGGGGACTGAAGCTTTCTTT.

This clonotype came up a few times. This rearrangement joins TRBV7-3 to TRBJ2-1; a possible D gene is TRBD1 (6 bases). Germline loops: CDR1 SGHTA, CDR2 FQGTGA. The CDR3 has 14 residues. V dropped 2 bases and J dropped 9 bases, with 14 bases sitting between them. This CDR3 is CASSLGQSGSEQFF. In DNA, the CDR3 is TGTGCCAGCAGCTTAGGACAGTCTGGCTCTGAGCAGTTCTTC.

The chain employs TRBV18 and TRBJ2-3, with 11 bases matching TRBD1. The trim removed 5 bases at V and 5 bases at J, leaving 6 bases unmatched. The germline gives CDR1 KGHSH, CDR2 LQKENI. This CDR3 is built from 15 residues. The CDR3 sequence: CASSFGQGAIDTQYF. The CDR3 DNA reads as TGTGCCAGCTCATTTGGACAGGGGGCGATAGATACGCAGTATTTT.

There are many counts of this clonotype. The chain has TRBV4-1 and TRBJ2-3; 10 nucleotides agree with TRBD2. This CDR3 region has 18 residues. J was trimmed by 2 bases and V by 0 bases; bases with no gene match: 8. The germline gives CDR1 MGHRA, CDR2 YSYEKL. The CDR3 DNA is TGCGCCAGCAGCCAAGATCGACGGACTAGCGGAGCCACAGATACGCAGTATTTT. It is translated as CASSQDRRTSGATDTQYF.

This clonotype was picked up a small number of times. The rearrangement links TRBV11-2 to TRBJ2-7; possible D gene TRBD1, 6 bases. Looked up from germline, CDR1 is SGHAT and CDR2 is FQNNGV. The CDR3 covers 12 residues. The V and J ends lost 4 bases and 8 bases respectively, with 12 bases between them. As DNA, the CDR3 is TGTGCCAGCAGCTACTCAGGGGAAAAGCAGTACTTC. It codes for CASSYSGEKQYF.

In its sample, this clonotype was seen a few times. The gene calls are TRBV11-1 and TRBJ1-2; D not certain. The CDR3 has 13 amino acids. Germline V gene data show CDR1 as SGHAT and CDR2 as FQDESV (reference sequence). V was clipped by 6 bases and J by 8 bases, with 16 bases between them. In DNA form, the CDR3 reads TGTGCCAGCAGTTTGATGGGCTTTTCAGGCTACACCTTC. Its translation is CASSLMGFSGYTF.

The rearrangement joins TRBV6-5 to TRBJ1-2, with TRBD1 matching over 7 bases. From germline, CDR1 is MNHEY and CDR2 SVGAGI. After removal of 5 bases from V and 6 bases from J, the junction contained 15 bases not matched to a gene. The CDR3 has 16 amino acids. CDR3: CASSPAYLDRDHGYTF. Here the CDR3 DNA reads TGTGCCAGCAGTCCCGCCTACCTAGACAGGGACCATGGCTACACCTTC.

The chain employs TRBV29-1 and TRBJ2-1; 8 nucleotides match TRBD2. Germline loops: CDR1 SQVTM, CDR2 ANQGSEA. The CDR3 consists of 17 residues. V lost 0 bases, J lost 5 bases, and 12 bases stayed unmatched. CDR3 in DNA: TGCAGCGTTGAAGATCTAGTTGGCGGGGGGCGGCACAATGAGCAGTTCTTC. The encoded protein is CSVEDLVGGGRHNEQFF.

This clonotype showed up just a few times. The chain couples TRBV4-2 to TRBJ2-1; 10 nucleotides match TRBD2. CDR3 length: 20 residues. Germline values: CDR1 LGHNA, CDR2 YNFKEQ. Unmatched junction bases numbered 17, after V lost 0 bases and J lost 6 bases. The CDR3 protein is CASSQEPHWWEAGGPNEQFF. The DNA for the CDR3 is TGTGCCAGCAGCCAAGAACCCCATTGGTGGGAAGCGGGGGGGCCCAATGAGCAGTTCTTC.

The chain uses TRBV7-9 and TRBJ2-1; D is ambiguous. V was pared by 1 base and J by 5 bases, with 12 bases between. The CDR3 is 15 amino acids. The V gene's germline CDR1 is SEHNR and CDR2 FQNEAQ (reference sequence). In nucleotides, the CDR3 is TGTGCCAGCAGCTTAGGGGATCCCGGGCACAATGAGCAGTTCTTC. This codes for CASSLGDPGHNEQFF.

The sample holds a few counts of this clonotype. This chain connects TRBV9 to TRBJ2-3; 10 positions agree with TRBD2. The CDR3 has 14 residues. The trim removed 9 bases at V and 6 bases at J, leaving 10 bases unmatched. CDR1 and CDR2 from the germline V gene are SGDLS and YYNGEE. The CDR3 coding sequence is TGTGCCACCGAAAGCGGGGGGGCAGCCGATACGCAGTATTTT. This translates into CATESGGAADTQYF.

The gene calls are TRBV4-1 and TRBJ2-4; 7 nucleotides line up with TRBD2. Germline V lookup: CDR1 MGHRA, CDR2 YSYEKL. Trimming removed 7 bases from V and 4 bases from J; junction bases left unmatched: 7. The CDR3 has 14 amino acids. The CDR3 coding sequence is TGCGCCAGCATGGGGGAGGGATCAAAAAACATTCAGTACTTC. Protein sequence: CASMGEGSKNIQYF.

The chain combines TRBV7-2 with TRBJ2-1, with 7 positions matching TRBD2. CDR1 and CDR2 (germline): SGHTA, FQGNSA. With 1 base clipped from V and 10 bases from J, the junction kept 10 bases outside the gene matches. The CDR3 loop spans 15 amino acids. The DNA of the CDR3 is TGTGCCAGCAGCTTAGTTAGGACGGGGGGTAAGGAGCAGTTCTTC. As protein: CASSLVRTGGKEQFF.